The 20 T cell receptor beta chains listed next were all sequenced from one sample in a study of T cell changes during pregnancy in multiple sclerosis. Sequencing used immunoSEQ multiplex PCR; TCRdb keeps in-frame clones, though not all of them. The data show tens of thousands of clones, with about 89% seen just once and around 0.78% held by the top ten. This sample comprised CD4+ T cells from peripheral blood mononuclear cells, obtained before pregnancy. The origin of the receptors is a female donor with multiple sclerosis, enrolled in a pregnancy study.

The V and J genes are TRBV29-1 and TRBJ1-2; D possibly corresponds to TRBD1 (5 bases). Trimming pared 2 bases from V and 8 bases from J, leaving 15 bases between. The CDR3 length is 13 residues. CDR1 SQVTM and CDR2 ANQGSEA come from the germline V gene. DNA of the CDR3: TGCAGCGTTGAACCACCTTGGAGGGGAGGCTACACCTTC. Translation: CSVEPPWRGGYTF.

The chain carries TRBV7-3 and TRBJ2-6; D perhaps matches TRBD1 (5 bases). From germline, CDR1 is SGHTA and CDR2 FQGTGA. The CDR3 runs 15 residues. V shed 6 bases and J shed 4 bases, with 13 bases lying between them. CDR3 loop: CASSPGSAGANVLTF. CDR3 nucleotide sequence: TGTGCCAGCAGTCCAGGGTCCGCCGGGGCCAACGTCCTGACTTTC. Variable domain in full (rest from reference TRBV7-3 and TRBJ2-6): GAGVSQTPSNKVTEKGKYVELRCDPISGHTALYWYRQSLGQGPEFLIYFQGTGAADDSGLPNDRFFAVRPEGSVSTLKIQRTERGDSAVYLCASSPGSAGANVLTFGAGSRLTVL.

The chain is built from TRBV2 and TRBJ2-1, with 7 bases that match TRBD1. Trimming removed 4 bases from V and 6 bases from J; junction bases left unmatched: 12. Germline loops: CDR1 SNHLY, CDR2 FYNNEI. The CDR3 consists of 16 residues. The CDR3 protein is CASSAPGQILGNEQFF. As DNA, the CDR3 is TGTGCCAGCAGTGCTCCGGGACAGATTTTGGGCAATGAGCAGTTCTTC.

The genes are TRBV6-6 and TRBJ2-7, with D perhaps matching TRBD1 (6 bases). The CDR3 is made up of 14 amino acids. Trimming removed 2 bases from V and 3 bases from J, with 11 bases in between. Looked up from germline, CDR1 is MNHNY and CDR2 is SVGAGI (reference sequence). In DNA form, the CDR3 reads TGTGCCAGCAGTTACAGTCGGGACAACTACGAGCAGTACTTC. Translation gives CASSYSRDNYEQYF.

This chain uses TRBV6-5 with TRBJ2-3, with TRBD1 matching 7 bases. Germline CDR1 and CDR2: MNHEY and SVGAGI. The CDR3 contains 16 residues. V was pared by 0 bases and J by 4 bases, with 7 bases of the junction left unmatched. Written as DNA, the CDR3 is TGTGCCAGCAGTTACTCTTGGGCAGGGGGATCAGATACGCAGTATTTT. Translating gives CASSYSWAGGSDTQYF.

The chain links TRBV4-3 to TRBJ2-3; 10 nucleotides match TRBD1. The CDR3 loop spans 17 amino acids. CDR1 LGHNA and CDR2 YSLEER come from the germline V gene. The junction had 6 bases not matched to a gene; V was cut back by 0 bases and J by 3 bases. DNA for the CDR3: TGCGCCAGCAGCCAAGATAAAGGACAGGGGGGAACAGATACGCAGTATTTT. Translated: CASSQDKGQGGTDTQYF.

The chain employs TRBV2 and TRBJ1-2; TRBD1 might be the D (6 bases). The CDR3 is made up of 14 amino acids. Germline V lookup: CDR1 SNHLY, CDR2 FYNNEI. Deletions cut 2 bases from V and 4 bases from J, with 11 bases between. The CDR3 sequence is CASSELRDIYGYTF. DNA for the CDR3: TGTGCCAGCAGTGAACTCCGGGACATCTATGGCTACACCTTC.

CDR3 nucleotide sequence: TGCGCCAGCAGCCAAGTTTCCAGGGGCATTGATACGCAGTATTTT. Amino acid sequence: CASSQVSRGIDTQYF. V is TRBV4-3 and J is TRBJ2-3; D perhaps matches TRBD1 (6 bases). The ends were cut back, 1 base at V and 6 bases at J, with 14 bases in the middle. The CDR3 has 15 residues. Germline V gives CDR1 LGHNA, CDR2 YSLEER.

V usage is TRBV5-1 and J usage is TRBJ2-3; TRBD1 matches at 7 bases. Germline CDR1 and CDR2: SGHRS and YFSETQ. With 6 bases clipped from V and 5 bases from J, the junction kept 0 bases outside the gene matches. The CDR3 totals 11 residues. CDR3 amino acids: CASTGGDTQYF. The CDR3 DNA follows: TGCGCCAGCACAGGGGGAGATACGCAGTATTTT.

V and J are TRBV5-6 and TRBJ1-2; D uncertain. CDR3 size: 11 residues. Between the trimmed V and J ends, which lost 1 base and 4 bases, there was a span of 2 bases. The germline CDR1 and CDR2 sequences are SGHDT and YYEEEE. The CDR3 protein is CASSLRYGYTF. The CDR3 DNA is TGTGCCAGCAGCTTGCGCTATGGCTACACCTTC.

V gene TRBV30 combines with J gene TRBJ2-6; D is unresolved. CDR1 is GTSNPN, CDR2 SVGIG, per germline (reference sequence). This CDR3 spans 13 amino acids. Trimming left V 5 bases short and J 4 bases short, with 9 bases between. The CDR3 nucleotides are TGTGCCTGGGGAGAAAGAGGGGCCAACGTCCTGACTTTC. This translates into CAWGERGANVLTF.

The gene calls are TRBV10-3 and TRBJ2-3; tentative D call: TRBD1 (5 bases). This CDR3 has 14 amino acids. The V end lost 5 bases, the J end lost 1 base, and 10 bases lay between the germline ends. CDR1 and CDR2 from the germline V gene are ENHRY and SYGVKD. The CDR3 DNA sequence: TGTGCCATCAGTTTGTTAGGGGGCACAGATACGCAGTATTTT. Translating gives CAISLLGGTDTQYF.

J is TRBJ2-6 and V is TRBV5-4; TRBD1 aligns across 7 bases. Germline values: CDR1 SGHNT, CDR2 YYREEE (reference sequence). The CDR3 consists of 16 residues. Trimming at V came to 6 bases and at J to 0 bases, leaving 6 bases not matched to a gene. For the CDR3, the DNA is TGTGCCAGCACAGGGGGTGGGGTCTCTGGGGCCAACGTCCTGACTTTC. Amino acid sequence: CASTGGGVSGANVLTF.

The genes are TRBV4-2 and TRBJ2-3; tentatively, D is TRBD2 (5 bases). Trimming pared 0 bases from V and 4 bases from J, leaving 14 bases between. The germline gives CDR1 LGHNA, CDR2 YNFKEQ. This CDR3 comprises 16 residues. The CDR3 here is CASSQDWASLADTQYF. Here the CDR3 DNA reads TGTGCCAGCAGCCAAGATTGGGCTAGCTTGGCAGATACGCAGTATTTT.

This clone has a single count. The chain employs TRBV19 and TRBJ2-4; tentative D call: TRBD2 (6 bases). V was shortened by 6 bases and J by 4 bases, with 10 bases between the two germline ends. The CDR3 spans 13 residues. Germline assignment: CDR1 LNHDA and CDR2 SQIVND (reference sequence). CDR3 sequence (DNA): TGTGCCAGTAGGGAGGGCCCAAAAAACATTCAGTACTTC. Its translation is CASREGPKNIQYF.

The chain couples TRBV7-2 to TRBJ2-6, with 9 bases lining up with TRBD1. Trimming cost V 2 bases and J 0 bases; bases outside gene matches: 8. Germline V CDR1 and CDR2: SGHTA, FQGNSA. This CDR3 contains 19 residues. CDR3 loop: CASSLKPGQGSSGANVLTF. CDR3 nucleotides: TGTGCCAGCAGCTTAAAACCGGGACAGGGAAGCTCTGGGGCCAACGTCCTGACTTTC. Based on the CDR3 plus reference TRBV7-2 and TRBJ2-6, the full variable domain is GAGVSQSPSNKVTEKGKDVELRCDPISGHTALYWYRQSLGQGLEFLIYFQGNSAPDKSGLPSDRFSAERTGGSVSTLTIQRTQQEDSAVYLCASSLKPGQGSSGANVLTFGAGSRLTVL.

V and J are TRBV11-3 and TRBJ2-1; TRBD1 agrees at 8 bases. The CDR3 loop spans 16 amino acids. The ends lost 8 bases at V and 3 bases at J; junction bases unmatched: 12. Germline assignment: CDR1 SGHNT and CDR2 YENEEA. This chain's CDR3 is CASSSGGLVRYNEQFF. DNA for the CDR3: TGTGCCAGCTCATCAGGGGGCTTGGTTCGCTACAATGAGCAGTTCTTC.

This chain uses TRBV30 with TRBJ2-7, with D perhaps TRBD1 (7 bases). The CDR3 is 17 residues long. The V gene's germline CDR1 is GTSNPN and CDR2 SVGIG (reference sequence). V was clipped by 5 bases and J by 0 bases, with 23 bases between them. The CDR3 loop is CAWGLLGQATSSYEQYF. The CDR3 nucleotides read TGTGCCTGGGGGCTCCTTGGACAGGCGACTAGCTCCTACGAGCAGTACTTC.

The genes are TRBV7-2 and TRBJ1-2; 7 bases agree with TRBD1. Germline V gene lookup returns CDR1 SGHTA and CDR2 FQGNSA. The CDR3 sequence is 14 residues long. Unmatched junction bases numbered 5, after V lost 5 bases and J lost 2 bases. CDR3 in DNA: TGTGCCAGCAGCCCCGACAGGGTGAACTATGGCTACACCTTC. Translation gives CASSPDRVNYGYTF.

This clone was observed a single time. The chain joins TRBV7-2 to TRBJ1-1; D possibly corresponds to TRBD1 (5 bases). The CDR3 length is 14 residues. Trimming removed 5 bases at V and 1 base at J, with 11 bases between. Germline CDR1 reads SGHTA; CDR2 reads FQGNSA. The CDR3 reads CASSRSTGNTEAFF. DNA of the CDR3: TGTGCCAGCAGCCGCTCTACAGGGAACACTGAAGCTTTCTTT.